Listed here are 3 T cell receptor beta chains from one sample, sequenced in a study of blood T cell repertoires in COVID-19. TCRdb keeps only in-frame clones here, not all; method: immunoSEQ multiplex PCR. The data show around 140,000 clones, with around 83% seen just once and around 9.6% held by the top ten. Sequencing was performed on peripheral blood. The receptors were sampled from a man aged 55 to 70 with active or convalescent COVID-19.

The V call is TRBV7-7, the J call TRBJ2-5; 8 positions agree with TRBD1. The CDR3 has 14 residues. The V gene's germline CDR1 is SSHAT and CDR2 FNYEAQ (reference sequence). V shed 5 bases and J 1 base; nucleotides not matched to a gene: 3. CDR3: CASSPGQVQETQYF. The CDR3 coding sequence is TGTGCCAGCAGCCCGGGACAGGTCCAAGAGACCCAGTACTTC.

The chain carries TRBV18 and TRBJ2-1; the D gene is possibly TRBD1 (6 bases). Germline values: CDR1 KGHSH, CDR2 LQKENI. Trimming pared 4 bases from V and 0 bases from J, leaving 16 bases between. The CDR3 contains 17 residues. CDR3 sequence reads: CASSQIQGALSYNEQFF. The CDR3 DNA reads TGTGCCAGCTCACAAATACAGGGTGCCCTCTCCTACAATGAGCAGTTCTTC.

This chain connects TRBV21-1 to TRBJ1-4. TRBV21-1 is assigned pseudogene status. The length of the CDR3 is 17 residues. In nucleotides, the CDR3 is TGTGCCAGCAGCAAAGTTCGGGGGAGAGGGTCTAATGAAAAACTGTTTTTT. As protein: CASSKVRGRGSNEKLFF.